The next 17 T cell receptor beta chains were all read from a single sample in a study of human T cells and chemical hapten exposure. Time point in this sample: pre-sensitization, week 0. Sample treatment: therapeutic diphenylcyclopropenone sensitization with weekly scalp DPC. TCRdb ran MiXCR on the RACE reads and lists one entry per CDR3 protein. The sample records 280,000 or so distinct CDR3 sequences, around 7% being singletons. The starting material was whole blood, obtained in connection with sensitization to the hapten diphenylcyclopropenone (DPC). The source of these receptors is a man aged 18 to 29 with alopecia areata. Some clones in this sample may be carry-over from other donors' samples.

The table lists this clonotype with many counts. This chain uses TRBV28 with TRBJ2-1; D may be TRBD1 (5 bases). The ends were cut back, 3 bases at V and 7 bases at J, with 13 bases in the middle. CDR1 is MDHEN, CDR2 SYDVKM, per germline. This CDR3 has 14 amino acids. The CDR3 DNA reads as TGTGCCAGCAGTTTTCAGGGCCCTCTAAATGAGCAGTTCTTC. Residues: CASSFQGPLNEQFF. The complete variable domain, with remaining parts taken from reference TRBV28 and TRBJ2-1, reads DVKVTQSSRYLVKRTGEKVFLECVQDMDHENMFWYRQDPGLGLRLIYFSYDVKMKEKGDIPEGYSVSREKKERFSLILESASTNQTSMYLCASSFQGPLNEQFFGPGTRLTVL.

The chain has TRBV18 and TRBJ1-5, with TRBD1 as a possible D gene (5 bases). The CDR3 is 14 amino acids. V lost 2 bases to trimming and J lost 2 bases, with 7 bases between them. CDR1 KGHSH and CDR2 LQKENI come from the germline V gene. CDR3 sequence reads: CASSPGAGNQPQHF. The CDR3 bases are TGTGCCAGCTCACCAGGGGCCGGCAATCAGCCCCAGCATTTT.

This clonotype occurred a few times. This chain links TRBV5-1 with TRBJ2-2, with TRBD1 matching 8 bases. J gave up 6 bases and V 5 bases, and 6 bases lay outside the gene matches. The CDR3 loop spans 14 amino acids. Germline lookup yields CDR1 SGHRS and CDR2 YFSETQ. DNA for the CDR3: TGCGCCAGCAGTTCCGGGACAGGAGCCGGGGAGCTGTTTTTT. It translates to CASSSGTGAGELFF.

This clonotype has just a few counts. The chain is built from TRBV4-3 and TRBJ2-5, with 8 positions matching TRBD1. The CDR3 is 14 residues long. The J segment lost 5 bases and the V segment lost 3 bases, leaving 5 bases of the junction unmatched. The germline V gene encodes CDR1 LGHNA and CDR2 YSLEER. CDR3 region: CASSHRGRLETQYF. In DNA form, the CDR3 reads TGCGCCAGCAGCCACAGGGGGCGGTTGGAGACCCAGTACTTC.

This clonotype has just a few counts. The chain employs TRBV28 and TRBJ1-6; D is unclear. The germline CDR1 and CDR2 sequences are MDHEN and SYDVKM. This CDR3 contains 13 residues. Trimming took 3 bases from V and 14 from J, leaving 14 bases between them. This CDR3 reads CASSLGGSISLHF. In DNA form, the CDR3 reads TGTGCCAGCAGTTTGGGCGGCTCGATTTCCCTCCACTTT.

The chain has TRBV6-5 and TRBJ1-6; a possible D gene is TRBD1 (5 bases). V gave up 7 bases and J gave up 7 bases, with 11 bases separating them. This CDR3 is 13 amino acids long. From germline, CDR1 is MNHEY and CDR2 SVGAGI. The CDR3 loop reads CASTQGGNSPLHF. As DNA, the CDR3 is TGTGCCAGCACCCAGGGCGGAAATTCACCCCTCCACTTT.

CDR3 sequence: CASSYDVNGNTEAFF. CDR3 DNA sequence: TGTGCCAGCAGTTACGACGTTAACGGGAACACTGAAGCTTTCTTT. The chain combines TRBV6-5 with TRBJ1-1, with D unresolved. The CDR3 extends over 15 amino acids. Germline V CDR1 and CDR2: MNHEY, SVGAGI. With 2 bases removed from V and 1 base from J, the gap between germline ends came to 11 bases.

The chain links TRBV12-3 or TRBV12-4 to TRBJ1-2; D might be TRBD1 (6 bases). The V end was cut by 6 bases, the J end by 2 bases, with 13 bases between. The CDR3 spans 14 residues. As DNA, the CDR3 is TGTGCCAGCAGGACACGGACAGACAACTATGGCTACACCTTC. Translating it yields CASRTRTDNYGYTF.

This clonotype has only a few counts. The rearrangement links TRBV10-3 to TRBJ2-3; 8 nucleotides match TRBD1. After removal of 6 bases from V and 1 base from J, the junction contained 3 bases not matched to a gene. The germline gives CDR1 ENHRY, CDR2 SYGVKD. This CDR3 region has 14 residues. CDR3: CAIRATGGTDTQYF. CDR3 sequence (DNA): TGTGCCATCAGAGCGACAGGGGGCACAGATACGCAGTATTTT.

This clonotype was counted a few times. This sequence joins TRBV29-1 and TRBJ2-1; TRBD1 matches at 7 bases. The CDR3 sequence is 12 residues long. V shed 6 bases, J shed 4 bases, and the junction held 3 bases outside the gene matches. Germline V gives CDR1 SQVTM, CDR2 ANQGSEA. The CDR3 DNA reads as TGCAGCGTCCCGGGACAGTACAATGAGCAGTTCTTC. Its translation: CSVPGQYNEQFF.

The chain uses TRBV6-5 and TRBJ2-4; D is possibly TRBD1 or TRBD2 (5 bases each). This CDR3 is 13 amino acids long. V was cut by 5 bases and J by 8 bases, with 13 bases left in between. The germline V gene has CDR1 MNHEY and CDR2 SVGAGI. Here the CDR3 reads CASSPGSRDIQYF. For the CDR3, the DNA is TGTGCCAGCAGTCCAGGGAGTAGGGACATTCAGTACTTC.

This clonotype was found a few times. CDR3 sequence: CASSQDSIPYNEQFF. The CDR3 bases are TGTGCCAGCAGCCAAGATAGTATCCCCTACAATGAGCAGTTCTTC. This sequence joins TRBV3-1 and TRBJ2-1; D remains unclear. CDR1 and CDR2 from the germline V gene are LGHDT and YNNKEL (reference sequence). The V gene lost 0 bases and the J gene lost 2 bases, with 8 bases spanning the gap. This CDR3 region has 15 residues.

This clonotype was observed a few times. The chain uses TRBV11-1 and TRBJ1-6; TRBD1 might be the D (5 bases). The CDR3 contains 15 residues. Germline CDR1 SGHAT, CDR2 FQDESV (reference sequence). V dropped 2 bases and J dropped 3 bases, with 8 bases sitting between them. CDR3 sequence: CASSLRQNYNSPLHF. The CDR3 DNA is TGTGCCAGCAGCTTAAGACAGAACTATAATTCACCCCTCCACTTT. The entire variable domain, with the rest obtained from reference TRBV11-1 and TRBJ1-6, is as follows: EAEVAQSPRYKITEKSQAVAFWCDPISGHATLYWYRQILGQGPELLVQFQDESVVDDSQLPKDRFSAERLKGVDSTLKIQPAELGDSAMYLCASSLRQNYNSPLHFGNGTRLTVT.

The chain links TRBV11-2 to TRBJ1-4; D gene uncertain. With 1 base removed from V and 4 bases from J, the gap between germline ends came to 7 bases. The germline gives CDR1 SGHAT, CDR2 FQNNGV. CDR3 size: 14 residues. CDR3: CASSLGDNNEKLFF. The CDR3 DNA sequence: TGTGCCAGCAGCTTAGGCGATAATAATGAAAAACTGTTTTTT.

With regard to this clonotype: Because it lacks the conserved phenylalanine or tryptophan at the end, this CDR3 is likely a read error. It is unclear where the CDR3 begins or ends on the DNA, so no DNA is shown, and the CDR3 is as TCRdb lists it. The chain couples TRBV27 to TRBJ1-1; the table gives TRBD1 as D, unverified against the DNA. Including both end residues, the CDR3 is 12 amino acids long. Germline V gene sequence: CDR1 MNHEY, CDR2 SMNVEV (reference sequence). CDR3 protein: CASSLCRFRVPL.

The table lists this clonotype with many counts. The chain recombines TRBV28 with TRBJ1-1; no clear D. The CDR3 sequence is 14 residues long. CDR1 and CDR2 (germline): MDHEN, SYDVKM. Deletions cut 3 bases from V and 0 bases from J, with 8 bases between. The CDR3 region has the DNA TGTGCCAGCAGTTTCCTCTCGGTGAACACTGAAGCTTTCTTT. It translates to CASSFLSVNTEAFF.

The CDR3 reads CSAITGGYNEQFF. CDR3 sequence (DNA): TGCAGCGCCATCACCGGGGGTTACAATGAGCAGTTCTTC. The genes are TRBV29-1 and TRBJ2-1; tentatively, D is TRBD2 (6 bases). V gave up 7 bases and J gave up 4 bases, with 14 bases separating them. There are 13 residues in the CDR3. In germline, CDR1 is SQVTM, CDR2 ANQGSEA.